Listed below are T cell receptor beta chains from one sample, sequenced in a study of T-cell reconstitution after alpha-beta-depleted transplantation in children. Using its own MiXCR run on the PCR reads, TCRdb lists one record per CDR3 protein. This table holds 200,000 to 250,000 distinct CDR3 sequences, approximately 9.5% found once. Sequenced here: PBMCs from the stem cell graft donor, sampled from the stem cell graft. These receptors were collected from a human donor who donated a stem cell graft to a child with acute lymphoblastic leukemia. Both conserved end residues are trimmed from each CDR3. The D gene is left open where the match is weak. The size field is filled for only some rows; it gives once, few, many or a size class.

d_gene,abundance,v_gene,j_gene,CDR3aa
-,-,TRBV4-3,TRBJ2-3,ASSQDQGGGTDTQY
-,many,TRBV12-3/TRBV12-4,TRBJ2-2,ASSPRDTNTGELF
TRBD1,few,TRBV10-3,TRBJ1-6,ATYILTGTGRLGSPLH
TRBD1,many,TRBV19,TRBJ1-1,ASSSTGVPTEAF
TRBD2,few,TRBV27,TRBJ2-1,ASSLYPLAGTYNEQF
-,few,TRBV10-3,TRBJ1-2,AISAPLSGISYGYT
-,-,TRBV7-9,TRBJ1-2,ASNGNRATLGT
TRBD1,-,TRBV3-1,TRBJ2-5,ASSQAPPQGVAASQETQY
-,-,TRBV27,TRBJ2-3,ASKDPSDTQY
-,-,TRBV12-3/TRBV12-4,TRBJ2-6,ASSSGGALWANVLT
TRBD2,few,TRBV7-2,TRBJ2-1,ASSLVLLAGGNNEQF
TRBD1,many,TRBV5-1,TRBJ2-1,ASSLSRQGVYNEQF
TRBD2,-,TRBV6-4,TRBJ2-3,ASSVLAGGKDTQY
-,many,TRBV9,TRBJ2-3,ASRKGGGGTDTQY
-,few,TRBV5-5,TRBJ1-6,ASSLSRDYNSPLH
-,-,TRBV19,TRBJ2-7,ASSRHQSDADFYEQY
TRBD1,few,TRBV5-1,TRBJ2-7,ASSTGQGLGEQY
-,many,TRBV2,TRBJ2-6,ASSELTAGANVLT
TRBD2,-,TRBV7-9,TRBJ2-1,ASSPPPGEGYNEQF
TRBD2,medium-sized,TRBV6-2/TRBV6-3,TRBJ2-5,ASRPGLALETQY
TRBD1,many,TRBV5-1,TRBJ1-2,ASTSQGAGNGYT
TRBD1,few,TRBV10-3,TRBJ1-1,AISGQGENTEAF
TRBD1,few,TRBV19,TRBJ1-2,ASNHITGGDGYT
TRBD1,few,TRBV16,TRBJ2-2,ASTIRGGQGTGELF
TRBD1,-,TRBV20-1,TRBJ2-7,SAESPTGENEQY
TRBD2,many,TRBV12-3/TRBV12-4,TRBJ2-2,ASSSSGPNTGELF
TRBD1,-,TRBV25-1,TRBJ1-4,ASSIGQGQEKLF
-,few,TRBV7-2,TRBJ2-5,ASSFRPGQETQY
TRBD1,many,TRBV7-2,TRBJ2-7,ASSLGQGYYEQY
-,many,TRBV27,TRBJ2-3,ASSLGGFTDTQY
-,many,TRBV27,TRBJ1-6,APDPLH
-,-,TRBV13,TRBJ1-2,ASSLTVQGSGYT
-,once,TRBV7-2,TRBJ1-6,ASQGGPLSPLH
-,-,TRBV5-1,TRBJ1-5,ASSLGVSEGSTQH
TRBD1,few,TRBV6-2/TRBV6-3,TRBJ2-7,ASSYLGQAETYEQY